This TCR beta chain was captured in a study of OX40 agonist ivuxolimab in advanced cancers. Study details: Patients' therapy was ivuxolimab, an antibody that acts as an agonist of OX40 (CD134). Patients with hepatocellular carcinoma, melanoma, renal cell or head and neck cancer made up the dose-escalation patients.

Of note for this clone: Its cognate antigen is unknown.

Study results and limitations: CD8+ T cells showed, on average, more clonal expansion than CD4+ cells.

Germline trimming cut 0 bases from V and 5 bases from J; bases unmatched to any gene: 11. Germline V CDR1 and CDR2: SGDLS, YYNGEE. This CDR3 contains 17 residues. Sequenced by immunoSEQ multiplex PCR; TCRdb stores in-frame clones only, minus some. Found here are fewer than 50,000 clones, approximately 87% of them singletons; the top ten hold 10%. The chain carries TRBV9 and TRBJ2-1, with 7 bases lining up with TRBD2. The source was CD4+ or CD8+ T cells sorted from blood, collected in a trial of the OX40 agonist ivuxolimab. This clonotype was obtained from an adult with an advanced solid tumor such as melanoma, head and neck, liver or kidney cancer. The CDR3 DNA reads as TGTGCCAGCAGCGTAGACAGAAAGGGACGGGGGGACAATGAGCAGTTCTTC. This sequence encodes CASSVDRKGRGDNEQFF.